The source of this T cell receptor beta chain is a study of blood T cell repertoires in COVID-19. This CDR3 is 16 amino acids long. V shed 3 bases and J 5 bases; nucleotides not matched to a gene: 8. Germline CDR1 is SGDLS and CDR2 is YYNGEE. The assay was immunoSEQ multiplex PCR, and TCRdb's table has in-frame clones only and misses some. The sample has roughly 300,000 clones, about 90% seen once. The V gene is TRBV9, the J gene TRBJ2-5; 12 nucleotides line up with TRBD2. The sample was peripheral blood. The TCR was taken from a woman between 50 and 59 years old who had recovered from COVID-19. The CDR3 DNA is TGTGCCAGCAGCGGGGCTAGCGGGGGGGCATTGGAGACCCAGTACTTC. Residues: CASSGASGGALETQYF.